This is a list of T cell receptor beta chains from one sample in a study of blood T cell repertoires in COVID-19. The table came from immunoSEQ multiplex PCR; TCRdb's copy has only in-frame clones and leaves some out. Among 45,000 to 50,000 clones listed, approximately 88% were seen once. Sequencing input: peripheral blood. All receptors derive from a man in his fifties or sixties with acute or convalescent COVID-19. CDR3s include the opening cysteine and the closing phenylalanine or tryptophan. The D gene is left open where the match is weak. Size is omitted from some rows. Given values are once, few, many or a class for expanded clones.

CDR3 DNA: TGTGCCGGGGAGGGGGACGCAGATACGCAGTATTTT; CDR3 protein: CAGEGDADTQYF; clone size: -; V gene: TRBV2; J gene: TRBJ2-3; D gene: -
CDR3 DNA: TGTGCCAGCAGTCTGGGACAGGAATATGGCTACACCTTC; CDR3 protein: CASSLGQEYGYTF; clone size: -; V gene: TRBV6-5; J gene: TRBJ1-2; D gene: TRBD1
CDR3 DNA: TGTGCCAGTAGTCTAGAGAACAGGGGCACTAATGAAAAACTGTTTTTT; CDR3 protein: CASSLENRGTNEKLFF; clone size: -; V gene: TRBV19; J gene: TRBJ1-4; D gene: TRBD1
CDR3 DNA: TGTGCCAGCAGCGTTACAGGGGGCGTCGGCTACACCTTC; CDR3 protein: CASSVTGGVGYTF; clone size: -; V gene: TRBV2; J gene: TRBJ1-2; D gene: TRBD1
CDR3 DNA: TGTGCCAGCAGTATAGGACAGGGGGGATACACCGGGGAGCTGTTTTTT; CDR3 protein: CASSIGQGGYTGELFF; clone size: -; V gene: TRBV6-2/TRBV6-3; J gene: TRBJ2-2; D gene: TRBD1
CDR3 DNA: TGTGCCAGCAGTGAGACTAGATTGAACACTGAAGCTTTCTTT; CDR3 protein: CASSETRLNTEAFF; clone size: -; V gene: TRBV6-2/TRBV6-3; J gene: TRBJ1-1; D gene: -
CDR3 DNA: TGTGCCAGCGGAAGACAGACGAACACTGAAGCTTTCTTT; CDR3 protein: CASGRQTNTEAFF; clone size: -; V gene: TRBV7-9; J gene: TRBJ1-1; D gene: -
CDR3 DNA: TGTGCCAGCAGCTCGACAGGGGTACAGCCCCAGCATTTT; CDR3 protein: CASSSTGVQPQHF; clone size: medium-sized; V gene: TRBV5-6; J gene: TRBJ1-5; D gene: TRBD1
CDR3 DNA: TGTGCCAGCAGCCAAGGAGGATTTGAAAACGATGGCTACACCTTC; CDR3 protein: CASSQGGFENDGYTF; clone size: -; V gene: TRBV3-1/TRBV3-2; J gene: TRBJ1-2; D gene: -
CDR3 DNA: TGTGCCAGCAGTGAAGTATCCGGGGTAGGTTATGGCTACACCTTC; CDR3 protein: CASSEVSGVGYGYTF; clone size: -; V gene: TRBV2; J gene: TRBJ1-2; D gene: -
CDR3 DNA: TGCGCCAGCAGCCAAGACCCGACTAGCGGGGGGGCCGGCACCGGGGAGCTGTTTTTT; CDR3 protein: CASSQDPTSGGAGTGELFF; clone size: -; V gene: TRBV4-3; J gene: TRBJ2-2; D gene: TRBD2
CDR3 DNA: TGTGCCCGGGCGGAGGCAGGGGCGAACACTGAAGCTTTCTTT; CDR3 protein: CARAEAGANTEAFF; clone size: -; V gene: TRBV21-1; J gene: TRBJ1-1; D gene: -
CDR3 DNA: TGTGCCAGTAGTATAAATCGGGGAGGGCCTGTTGAGACCCAGTACTTC; CDR3 protein: CASSINRGGPVETQYF; clone size: -; V gene: TRBV19; J gene: TRBJ2-5; D gene: TRBD2
CDR3 DNA: TGCAGCGTTCAGAACACCGGGGAGCTGTTTTTT; CDR3 protein: CSVQNTGELFF; clone size: -; V gene: TRBV29-1; J gene: TRBJ2-2; D gene: -
CDR3 DNA: TGCAGTGCTAGCTTACTAACCGAGCAGTACTTC; CDR3 protein: CSASLLTEQYF; clone size: -; V gene: TRBV20-1; J gene: TRBJ2-7; D gene: -
CDR3 DNA: TGTGCCAGCAGCTTAGGCTTGAGGGATCAGCCCCAGCATTTT; CDR3 protein: CASSLGLRDQPQHF; clone size: -; V gene: TRBV7-9; J gene: TRBJ1-5; D gene: -
CDR3 DNA: TGTGCCAGCAGCGATTCCGGGACAGGGTATGTCAAGCCCCAGCATTTT; CDR3 protein: CASSDSGTGYVKPQHF; clone size: -; V gene: TRBV3-1/TRBV3-2; J gene: TRBJ1-5; D gene: TRBD1
CDR3 DNA: TGTGCCAGCAGCCTAACGACAGGGGGCTTCACTGAAGCTTTCTTT; CDR3 protein: CASSLTTGGFTEAFF; clone size: -; V gene: TRBV11-2; J gene: TRBJ1-1; D gene: TRBD1
CDR3 DNA: TGTGCCAGCATGTCGCAGGGCTTAAATGGCTACACCTTC; CDR3 protein: CASMSQGLNGYTF; clone size: -; V gene: TRBV9; J gene: TRBJ1-2; D gene: -
CDR3 DNA: TGCGCCAGCAGCCCGGTCGGCTCTGGAAACACCATATATTTT; CDR3 protein: CASSPVGSGNTIYF; clone size: -; V gene: TRBV5-1; J gene: TRBJ1-3; D gene: -
CDR3 DNA: TGTGCCAGCAGGGCTTGGGACGGGGGAAATAATAATTCACCCCTCCACTTT; CDR3 protein: CASRAWDGGNNNSPLHF; clone size: -; V gene: TRBV25-1; J gene: TRBJ1-6; D gene: -
CDR3 DNA: TGCGCCAGCAGCTTGGGTAGCGATCAGCCCCAGCATTTT; CDR3 protein: CASSLGSDQPQHF; clone size: -; V gene: TRBV5-1; J gene: TRBJ1-5; D gene: -
CDR3 DNA: TGTGCCAGCAGGCTTGCGGTGTATAATTCACCCCTCCACTTT; CDR3 protein: CASRLAVYNSPLHF; clone size: -; V gene: TRBV6-5; J gene: TRBJ1-6; D gene: -
CDR3 DNA: TGTGCCAGCAGCACCGGGACAGGGGACTCTTCATGGGGTCAGCCCCAGCATTTT; CDR3 protein: CASSTGTGDSSWGQPQHF; clone size: -; V gene: TRBV7-8; J gene: TRBJ1-5; D gene: TRBD1
CDR3 DNA: TGTGCCAGCAGCGAACAACCGGGACAGGGTTACTACGAGCAGTACTTC; CDR3 protein: CASSEQPGQGYYEQYF; clone size: -; V gene: TRBV2; J gene: TRBJ2-7; D gene: TRBD1